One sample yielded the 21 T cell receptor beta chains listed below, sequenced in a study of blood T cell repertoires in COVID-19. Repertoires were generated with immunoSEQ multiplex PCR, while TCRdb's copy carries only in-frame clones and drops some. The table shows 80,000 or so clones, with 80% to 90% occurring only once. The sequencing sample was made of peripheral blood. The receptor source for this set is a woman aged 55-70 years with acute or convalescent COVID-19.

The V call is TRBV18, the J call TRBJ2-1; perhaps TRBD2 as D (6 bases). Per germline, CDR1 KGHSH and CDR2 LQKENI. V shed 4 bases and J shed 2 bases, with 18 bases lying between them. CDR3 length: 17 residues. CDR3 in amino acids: CASSLAGTLAAYNEQFF. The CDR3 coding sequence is TGTGCCAGCTCACTAGCTGGGACCTTAGCGGCCTACAATGAGCAGTTCTTC.

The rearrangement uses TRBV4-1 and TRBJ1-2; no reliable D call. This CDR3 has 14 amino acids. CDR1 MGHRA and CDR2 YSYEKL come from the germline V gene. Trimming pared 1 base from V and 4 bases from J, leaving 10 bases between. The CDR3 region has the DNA TGCGCCAGCAGCCAAGGGCGAGGGAGCTATGGCTACACCTTC. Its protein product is CASSQGRGSYGYTF.

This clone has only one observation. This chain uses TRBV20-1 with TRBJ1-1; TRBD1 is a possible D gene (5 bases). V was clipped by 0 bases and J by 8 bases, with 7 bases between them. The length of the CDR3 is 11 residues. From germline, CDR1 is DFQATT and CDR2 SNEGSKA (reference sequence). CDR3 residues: CSARDRVEAFF. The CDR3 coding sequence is TGCAGTGCTAGAGACAGGGTAGAAGCTTTCTTT.

In DNA, the CDR3 is TGCGCCAGCAGCCGTAGCGGGGGAAGCACAGATACGCAGTATTTT. Amino acid sequence: CASSRSGGSTDTQYF. The chain couples TRBV5-1 to TRBJ2-3; 9 positions agree with TRBD2. V was pared by 4 bases and J by 0 bases, with 3 bases of the junction left unmatched. This CDR3 is 15 amino acids long. Looked up from germline, CDR1 is SGHRS and CDR2 is YFSETQ. The full variable domain, rest sourced from reference TRBV5-1 and TRBJ2-3, is KAGVTQTPRYLIKTRGQQVTLSCSPISGHRSVSWYQQTPGQGLQFLFEYFSETQRNKGNFPGRFSGRQFSNSRSEMNVSTLELGDSALYLCASSRSGGSTDTQYFGPGTRLTVL.

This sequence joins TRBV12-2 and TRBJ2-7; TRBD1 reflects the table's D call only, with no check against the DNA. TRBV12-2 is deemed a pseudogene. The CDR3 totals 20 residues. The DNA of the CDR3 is TGTGCAAGTCGCTTAGCCCGCTCCCCAAGACAGCCCAGGAGCTCCTACGAGCAGTACGTC. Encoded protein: CASRLARSPRQPRSSYEQYV.

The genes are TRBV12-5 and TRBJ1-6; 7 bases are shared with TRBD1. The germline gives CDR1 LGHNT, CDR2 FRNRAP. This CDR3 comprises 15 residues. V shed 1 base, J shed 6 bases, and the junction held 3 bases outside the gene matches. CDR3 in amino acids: CASGLGGTANSPLHF. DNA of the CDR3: TGTGCTAGTGGTTTGGGAGGGACAGCTAATTCACCCCTCCACTTT.

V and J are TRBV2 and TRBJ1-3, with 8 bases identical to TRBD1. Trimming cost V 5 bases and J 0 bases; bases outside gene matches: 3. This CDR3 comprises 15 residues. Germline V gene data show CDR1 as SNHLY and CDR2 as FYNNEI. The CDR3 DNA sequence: TGTGCCAGCAGTAATGGACAGGGCTCTGGAAACACCATATATTTT. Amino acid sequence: CASSNGQGSGNTIYF.

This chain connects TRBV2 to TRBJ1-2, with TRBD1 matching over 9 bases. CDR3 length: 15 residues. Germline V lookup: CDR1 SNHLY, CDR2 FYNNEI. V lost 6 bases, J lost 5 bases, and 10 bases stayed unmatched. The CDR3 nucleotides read TGTGCCAGCAGACAATGGGGACAGGGAAGGTATGGCTACACCTTC. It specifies CASRQWGQGRYGYTF.

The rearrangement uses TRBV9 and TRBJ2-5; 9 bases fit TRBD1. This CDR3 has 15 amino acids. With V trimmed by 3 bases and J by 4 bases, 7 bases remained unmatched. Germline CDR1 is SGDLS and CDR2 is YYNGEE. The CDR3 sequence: CASSADHRGPETQYF. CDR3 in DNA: TGTGCCAGCAGCGCAGACCACAGGGGGCCAGAGACCCAGTACTTC. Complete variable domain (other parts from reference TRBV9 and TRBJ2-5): DSGVTQTPKHLITATGQRVTLRCSPRSGDLSVYWYQQSLDQGLQFLIQYYNGEERAKGNILERFSAQQFPDLHSELNLSSLELGDSALYFCASSADHRGPETQYFGPGTRLLVL.

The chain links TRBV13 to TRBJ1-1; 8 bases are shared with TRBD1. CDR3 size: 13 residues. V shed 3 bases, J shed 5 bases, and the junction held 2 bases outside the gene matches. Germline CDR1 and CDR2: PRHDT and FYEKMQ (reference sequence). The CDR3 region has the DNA TGTGCCAGCAGCTTGAGGGACAGGACTGAAGCTTTCTTT. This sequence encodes CASSLRDRTEAFF.

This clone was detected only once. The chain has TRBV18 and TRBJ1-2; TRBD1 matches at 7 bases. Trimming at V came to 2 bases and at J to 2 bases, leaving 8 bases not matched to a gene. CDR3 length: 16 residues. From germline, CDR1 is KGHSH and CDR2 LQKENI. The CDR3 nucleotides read TGTGCCAGCTCACCAAGCGGAGGACAGGCAAACTATGGCTACACCTTC. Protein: CASSPSGGQANYGYTF.

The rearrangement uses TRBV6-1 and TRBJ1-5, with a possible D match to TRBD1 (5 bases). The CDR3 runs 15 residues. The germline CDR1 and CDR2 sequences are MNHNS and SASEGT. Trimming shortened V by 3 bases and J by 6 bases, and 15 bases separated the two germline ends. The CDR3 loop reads CASSDGTIPGQPQHF. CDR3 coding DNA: TGTGCCAGCAGTGACGGGACTATTCCGGGTCAGCCCCAGCATTTT.

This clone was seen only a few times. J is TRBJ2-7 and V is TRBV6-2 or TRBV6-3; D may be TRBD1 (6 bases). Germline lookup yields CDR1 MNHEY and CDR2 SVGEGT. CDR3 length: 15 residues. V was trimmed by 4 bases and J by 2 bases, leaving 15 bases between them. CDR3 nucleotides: TGTGCCAGCAGTTCCACCCTGACAGGAACCTACGAGCAGTACTTC. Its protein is CASSSTLTGTYEQYF.

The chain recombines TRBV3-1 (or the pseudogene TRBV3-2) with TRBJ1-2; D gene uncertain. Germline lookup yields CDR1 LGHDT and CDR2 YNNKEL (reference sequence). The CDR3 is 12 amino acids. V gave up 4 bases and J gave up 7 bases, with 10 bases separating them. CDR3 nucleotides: TGTGCCAGCAGCCGCATAGGGAGTGGCTACACCTTC. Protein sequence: CASSRIGSGYTF.

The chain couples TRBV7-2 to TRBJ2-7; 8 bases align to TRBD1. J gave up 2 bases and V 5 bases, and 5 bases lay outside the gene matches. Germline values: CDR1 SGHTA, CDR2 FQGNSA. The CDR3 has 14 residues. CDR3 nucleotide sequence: TGTGCCAGCAGCCCGGACAGGGCCACCTACGAGCAGTACTTC. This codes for CASSPDRATYEQYF. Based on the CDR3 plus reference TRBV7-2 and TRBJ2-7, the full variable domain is GAGVSQSPSNKVTEKGKDVELRCDPISGHTALYWYRQSLGQGLEFLIYFQGNSAPDKSGLPSDRFSAERTGGSVSTLTIQRTQQEDSAVYLCASSPDRATYEQYFGPGTRLTVT.

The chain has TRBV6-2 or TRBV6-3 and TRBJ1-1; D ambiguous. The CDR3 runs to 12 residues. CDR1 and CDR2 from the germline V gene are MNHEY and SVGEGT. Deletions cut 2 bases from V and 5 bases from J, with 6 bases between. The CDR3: CASSYGLTEAFF. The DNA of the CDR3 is TGTGCCAGCAGTTACGGACTAACTGAAGCTTTCTTT.

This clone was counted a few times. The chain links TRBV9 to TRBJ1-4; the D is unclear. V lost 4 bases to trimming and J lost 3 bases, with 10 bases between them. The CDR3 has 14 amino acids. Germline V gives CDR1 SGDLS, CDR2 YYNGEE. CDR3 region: CASSPGMSNEKLFF. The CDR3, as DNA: TGTGCCAGCAGCCCGGGTATGTCTAATGAAAAACTGTTTTTT.

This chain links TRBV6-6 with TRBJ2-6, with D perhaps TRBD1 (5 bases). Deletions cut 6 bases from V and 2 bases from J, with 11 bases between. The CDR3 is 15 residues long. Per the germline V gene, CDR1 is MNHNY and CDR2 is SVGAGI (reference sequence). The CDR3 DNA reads TGTGCCAGCAGCAAACAGGAGCCTGGGGCCAACGTCCTGACTTTC. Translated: CASSKQEPGANVLTF.

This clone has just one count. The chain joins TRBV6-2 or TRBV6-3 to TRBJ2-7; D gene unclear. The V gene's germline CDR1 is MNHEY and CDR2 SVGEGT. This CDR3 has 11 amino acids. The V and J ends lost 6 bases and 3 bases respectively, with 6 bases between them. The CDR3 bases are TGTGCCAGCAGCTTAAACTACGAGCAGTACTTC. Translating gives CASSLNYEQYF.

The CDR3 coding sequence is TGTGCCAGCAGTAAACTAGCGGGGGGGTCCTTGTACAATGAGCAGTTCTTC. This codes for CASSKLAGGSLYNEQFF. V usage is TRBV6-4 and J usage is TRBJ2-1, with 13 bases that match TRBD2. V lost 5 bases and J lost 4; bases outside the gene matches: 8. This CDR3 spans 17 amino acids. Germline V gene lookup returns CDR1 MRHNA and CDR2 SNTAGT.

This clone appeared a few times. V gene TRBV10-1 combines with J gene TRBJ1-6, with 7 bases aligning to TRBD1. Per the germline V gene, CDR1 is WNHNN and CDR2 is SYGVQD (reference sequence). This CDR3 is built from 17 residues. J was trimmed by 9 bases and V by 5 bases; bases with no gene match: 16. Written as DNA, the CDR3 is TGCGCCAGCAGTCCACTTCTATCTGACAGGGCCGGTTCACCCCTCCACTTT. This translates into CASSPLLSDRAGSPLHF.